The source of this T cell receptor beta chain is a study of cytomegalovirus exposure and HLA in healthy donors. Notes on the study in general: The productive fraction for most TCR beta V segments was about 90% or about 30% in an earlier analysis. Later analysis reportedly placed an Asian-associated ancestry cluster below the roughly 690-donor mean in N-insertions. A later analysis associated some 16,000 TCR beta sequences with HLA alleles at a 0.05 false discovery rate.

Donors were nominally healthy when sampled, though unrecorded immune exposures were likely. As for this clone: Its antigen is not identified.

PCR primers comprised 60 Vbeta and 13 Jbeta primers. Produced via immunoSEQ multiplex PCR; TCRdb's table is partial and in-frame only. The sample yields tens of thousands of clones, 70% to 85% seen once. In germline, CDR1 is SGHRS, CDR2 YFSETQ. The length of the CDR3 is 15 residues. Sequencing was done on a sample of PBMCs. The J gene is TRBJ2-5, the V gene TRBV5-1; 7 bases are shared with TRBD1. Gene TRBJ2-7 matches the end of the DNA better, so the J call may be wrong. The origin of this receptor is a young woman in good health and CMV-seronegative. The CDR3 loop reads CASSRPGTASYEQYF. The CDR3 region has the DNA TGCGCCAGCAGCCGGCCGGGGACAGCTTCCTACGAGCAGTACTTC.